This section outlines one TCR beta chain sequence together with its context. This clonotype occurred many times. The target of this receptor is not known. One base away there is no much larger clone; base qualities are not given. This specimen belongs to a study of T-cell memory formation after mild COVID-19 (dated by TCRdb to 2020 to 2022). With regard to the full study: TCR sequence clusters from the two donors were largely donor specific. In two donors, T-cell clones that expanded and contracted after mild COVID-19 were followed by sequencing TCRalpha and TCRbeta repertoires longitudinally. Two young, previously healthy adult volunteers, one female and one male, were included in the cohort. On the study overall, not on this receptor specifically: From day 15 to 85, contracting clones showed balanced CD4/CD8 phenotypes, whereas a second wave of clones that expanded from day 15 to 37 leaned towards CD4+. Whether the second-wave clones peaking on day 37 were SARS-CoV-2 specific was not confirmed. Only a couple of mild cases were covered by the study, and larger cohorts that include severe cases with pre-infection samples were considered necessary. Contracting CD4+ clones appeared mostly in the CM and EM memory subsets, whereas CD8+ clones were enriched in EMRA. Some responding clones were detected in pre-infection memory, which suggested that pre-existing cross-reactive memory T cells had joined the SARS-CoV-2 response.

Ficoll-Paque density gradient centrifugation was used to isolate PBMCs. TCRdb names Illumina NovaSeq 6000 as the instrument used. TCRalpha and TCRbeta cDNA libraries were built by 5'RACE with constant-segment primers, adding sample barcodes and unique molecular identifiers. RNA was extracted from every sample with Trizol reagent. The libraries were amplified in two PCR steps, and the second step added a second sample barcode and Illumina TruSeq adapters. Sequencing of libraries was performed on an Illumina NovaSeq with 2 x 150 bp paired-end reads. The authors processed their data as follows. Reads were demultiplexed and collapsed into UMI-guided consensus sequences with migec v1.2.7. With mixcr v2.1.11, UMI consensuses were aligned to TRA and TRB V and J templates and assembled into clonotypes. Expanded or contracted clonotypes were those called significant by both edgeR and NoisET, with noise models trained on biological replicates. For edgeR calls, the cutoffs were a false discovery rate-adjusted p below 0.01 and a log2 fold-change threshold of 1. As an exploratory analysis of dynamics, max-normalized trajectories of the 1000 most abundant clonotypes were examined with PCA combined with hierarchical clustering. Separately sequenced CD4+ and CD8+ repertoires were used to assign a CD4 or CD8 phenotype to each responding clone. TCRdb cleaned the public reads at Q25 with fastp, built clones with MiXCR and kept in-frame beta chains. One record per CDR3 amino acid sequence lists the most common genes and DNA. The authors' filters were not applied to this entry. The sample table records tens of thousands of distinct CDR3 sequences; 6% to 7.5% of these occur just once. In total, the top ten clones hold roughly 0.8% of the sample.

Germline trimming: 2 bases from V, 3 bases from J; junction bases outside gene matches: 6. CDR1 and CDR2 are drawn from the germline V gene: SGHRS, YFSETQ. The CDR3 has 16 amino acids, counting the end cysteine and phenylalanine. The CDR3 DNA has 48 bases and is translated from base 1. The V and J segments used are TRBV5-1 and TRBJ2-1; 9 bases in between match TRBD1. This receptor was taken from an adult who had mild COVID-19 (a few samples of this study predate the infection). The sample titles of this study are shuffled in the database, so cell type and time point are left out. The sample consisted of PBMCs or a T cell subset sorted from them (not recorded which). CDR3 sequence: CASSLQGASVYNEQFF. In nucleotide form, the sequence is TGCGCCAGCAGCTTACAGGGGGCTAGCGTCTACAATGAGCAGTTCTTC.